The clone carrying this TCR beta chain was seen a single time. Its antigen is not identified. 13 Jbeta primers and 60 Vbeta primers were used for the PCR. Clones were sequenced by immunoSEQ multiplex PCR, and TCRdb holds only the in-frame ones, with some missing. The sample lists around 200,000 clones, 75% to 90% seen once, with around 2.7% in the top ten. This CDR3 is 16 amino acids long. Looked up from germline, CDR1 is GTSNPN and CDR2 is SVGIG (reference sequence). The ends were cut back, 2 bases at V and 2 bases at J, with 18 bases in the middle. This record belongs to a study of cytomegalovirus exposure and HLA in healthy donors. Points from the study as a whole: In an earlier analysis, most TCR beta V segments were productive about 87% or about 30% of the time. Most of the CMV-associated TCR beta chains (in a later analysis) appeared to be HLA-restricted. The study labeled roughly 160 TCR beta chains cytomegalovirus-associated.

This receptor was obtained from a woman aged 40 to 50 in good health and CMV-seronegative. The rearrangement joins TRBV30 to TRBJ1-2, with a weak D call TRBD1 (6 bases). The specimen was PBMCs. Here the CDR3 reads CAWSSQGMGSNYGYTF. The CDR3 DNA follows: TGTGCCTGGAGTTCCCAGGGGATGGGGTCGAACTATGGCTACACCTTC.